This passage covers 16 T cell receptor beta chains from one sample sequenced in a study of cytomegalovirus exposure and HLA in healthy donors. The PCR contained 60 Vbeta and 13 Jbeta primers. Sequencing used immunoSEQ multiplex PCR; TCRdb keeps in-frame clones, though not all of them. The sample holds 20,000 to 25,000 clones. The sequenced sample consisted of PBMCs. These receptors were collected from a male donor in good health and CMV-seropositive.

The CDR3 sequence: CASSKTTGGYEQYF. The CDR3 DNA is TGTGCCAGCAGTAAAACGACAGGGGGCTACGAGCAGTACTTC. The gene calls are TRBV6-5 and TRBJ2-7, with TRBD1 matching 9 bases. The CDR3 has 14 amino acids. Trimming at V came to 5 bases and at J to 3 bases, leaving 5 bases not matched to a gene. Germline V gene sequence: CDR1 MNHEY, CDR2 SVGAGI.

The V gene is TRBV9, the J gene TRBJ2-2; no clear D gene. This CDR3 spans 16 amino acids. The V end lost 0 bases, the J end lost 3 bases, and 12 bases lay between the germline ends. Germline loops: CDR1 SGDLS, CDR2 YYNGEE. CDR3 amino acids: CASSVVAGQYTGELFF. CDR3 sequence (DNA): TGTGCCAGCAGCGTAGTTGCTGGGCAGTACACCGGGGAGCTGTTTTTT.

Remarks on this clone: This sample also contains other DNA sequences that code for the same CDR3. This chain links TRBV6-1 with TRBJ1-6, with D possibly matching TRBD1 (5 bases). This CDR3 has 17 residues. Germline V gene lookup returns CDR1 MNHNS and CDR2 SASEGT. V was cut by 1 base and J by 7 bases, with 17 bases left in between. The CDR3 sequence is CASSEVIVGQGNSPLHF. The CDR3 DNA reads TGTGCCAGCAGTGAAGTTATCGTCGGGCAGGGCAATTCACCCCTCCACTTT.

The chain uses TRBV2 and TRBJ1-4, with a weak D call TRBD1 (5 bases). The CDR3 is 14 residues long. Looked up from germline, CDR1 is SNHLY and CDR2 is FYNNEI. The V end was cut by 2 bases, the J end by 3 bases, with 7 bases between. The CDR3, as DNA: TGTGCCAGCAGTGAACAGGGTGCTAATGAAAAACTGTTTTTT. Protein sequence: CASSEQGANEKLFF.

The rearrangement joins TRBV5-1 to TRBJ2-1, with 8 nucleotides matching TRBD2. This CDR3 comprises 15 residues. With V trimmed by 2 bases and J by 6 bases, 7 bases remained unmatched. Germline CDR1 is SGHRS and CDR2 is YFSETQ. The CDR3 protein is CASSLGQRESNEQFF. The CDR3 bases are TGCGCCAGCAGCTTAGGCCAGCGGGAGTCCAATGAGCAGTTCTTC.

V is TRBV29-1 and J is TRBJ2-1; D is possibly TRBD1 (5 bases). V lost 4 bases and J lost 8, with 18 bases in between. This CDR3 has 14 residues. Germline-derived CDR1 and CDR2 are SQVTM and ANQGSEA. CDR3 sequence (DNA): TGCAGCGTTGGCGCCTTACAGGATTCCGATGAGCAGTTCTTC. Translated, it gives CSVGALQDSDEQFF.

The rearrangement links TRBV5-1 to TRBJ2-5; 10 nucleotides agree with TRBD1. V shed 4 bases and J 5 bases; nucleotides not matched to a gene: 5. Germline-derived CDR1 and CDR2 are SGHRS and YFSETQ. This CDR3 has 14 amino acids. The CDR3, as DNA: TGCGCCAGCAGCGTACGACAGGGGGCGGAGACCCAGTACTTC. Protein: CASSVRQGAETQYF.

The chain recombines TRBV2 with TRBJ1-2; TRBD1 agrees at 7 bases. Trimming took 6 bases from V and 4 from J; bases not matched to a gene: 8. Germline V lookup: CDR1 SNHLY, CDR2 FYNNEI. This CDR3 region has 14 residues. This CDR3 reads CASRTGLTTYGYTF. The CDR3 DNA sequence: TGTGCCAGCAGGACAGGGCTAACGACCTATGGCTACACCTTC.

The chain is built from TRBV5-1 and TRBJ2-7; 10 nucleotides line up with TRBD1. The germline V gene has CDR1 SGHRS and CDR2 YFSETQ. V shed 3 bases, J shed 3 bases, and the junction held 3 bases outside the gene matches. The CDR3 length is 14 residues. CDR3 sequence (DNA): TGCGCCAGCAGCTGGACAGGGGGATACTACGAGCAGTACTTC. It yields the protein CASSWTGGYYEQYF.

V is TRBV11-3 and J is TRBJ2-7; 9 positions match TRBD1. The J segment lost 5 bases and the V segment lost 5 bases, leaving 10 bases of the junction unmatched. Germline CDR1 and CDR2: SGHNT and YENEEA. The CDR3 runs 15 residues. DNA for the CDR3: TGTGCCAGCAGCCAAAACCGGGACAGGGAGCACGAGCAGTACTTC. It codes for CASSQNRDREHEQYF.

The chain joins TRBV4-2 to TRBJ2-7, with 12 positions matching TRBD1. The germline gives CDR1 LGHNA, CDR2 YNFKEQ. With 6 bases clipped from V and 6 bases from J, the junction kept 12 bases outside the gene matches. The CDR3 has 16 residues. CDR3: CASSPIFGTGGLEQYF. The CDR3 DNA reads TGTGCCAGCAGTCCAATATTCGGGACAGGGGGCCTCGAGCAGTACTTC.

Concerning this clone: One end of the junction fails to match germline, which may point to a read error. The rearrangement joins TRBV19 to TRBJ2-1, with D tentatively TRBD2 (7 bases). The V gene's germline CDR1 is LNHDA and CDR2 SQIVND (reference sequence). The CDR3 runs to 16 residues. The chain's CDR3 is CASSIHGGGSDNEQFF. The DNA of the CDR3 is TGTGCCAGTAGTATCCATGGCGGGGGCTCCGACAATGAGCAGTTCTTC. The variable domain in full, with the rest retrieved from reference TRBV19 and TRBJ2-1, is DGGITQSPKYLFRKEGQNVTLSCEQNLNHDAMYWYRQDPGQGLRLIYYSQIVNDFQKGDIAEGYSVSREKKESFPLTVTSAQKNPTAFYLCASSIHGGGSDNEQFFGPGTRLTVL.

The chain links TRBV5-1 to TRBJ1-1; D ambiguous. Trimming pared 4 bases from V and 0 bases from J, leaving 10 bases between. Per germline, CDR1 SGHRS and CDR2 YFSETQ. The CDR3 contains 14 residues. In DNA form, the CDR3 reads TGCGCCAGCAGCCAACAACTAATGAACACTGAAGCTTTCTTT. Translating it yields CASSQQLMNTEAFF.

The rearrangement links TRBV20-1 to TRBJ1-2, with D hard to call. This CDR3 comprises 11 residues. Per germline, CDR1 DFQATT and CDR2 SNEGSKA (reference sequence). V dropped 3 bases and J dropped 5 bases, with 7 bases sitting between them. CDR3 residues: CSASQLYGYTF. CDR3 sequence (DNA): TGCAGTGCTAGCCAGTTGTATGGCTACACCTTC.

This chain uses TRBV9 with TRBJ2-2; perhaps TRBD1 as D (6 bases). Looked up from germline, CDR1 is SGDLS and CDR2 is YYNGEE. The V end lost 7 bases, the J end lost 5 bases, and 21 bases lay between the germline ends. CDR3 length: 16 residues. CDR3 region: CASARPGTHKTGELFF. In DNA form, the CDR3 reads TGTGCCAGCGCACGGCCCGGGACACATAAGACCGGGGAGCTGTTTTTT.

The CDR3 DNA is TGTGCCAGCAGCCCCGGGGGACCGTCATACTATGGCTACACCTTC. Residues: CASSPGGPSYYGYTF. The chain is built from TRBV11-2 and TRBJ1-2, with D possibly matching TRBD1 (5 bases). The CDR3 consists of 15 residues. Germline values: CDR1 SGHAT, CDR2 FQNNGV. The V gene lost 5 bases and the J gene lost 3 bases, with 16 bases spanning the gap.